This T cell receptor beta chain was documented in a study of blood T cell repertoires in COVID-19. On the study more broadly: The study drew acute and convalescent COVID-19 samples from the United States, Italy and Spain. From T cells, B-cell-depleted T cells, or PBMCs came the material, which was cDNA or gDNA.

Germline CDR1 MNHEY, CDR2 SVGEGT. Trimming shortened V by 2 bases and J by 2 bases, and 10 bases separated the two germline ends. There are 15 residues in the CDR3. In the original workflow: Reference gene primer amplification in the assay estimated nucleated cell counts. Here immunoSEQ multiplex PCR was the method, and the copy in TCRdb shows in-frame clones only, minus some. V and J calls plus clone size are reproduced from that table; the DNA served to infer D and trimming. Of some 220,000 clones in the sample, roughly 84% were seen once. The chain uses TRBV6-2 or TRBV6-3 and TRBJ1-3; no clear D gene. Sequencing was performed on peripheral blood. The sequence was collected from a young woman who had recovered from COVID-19. The CDR3 DNA follows: TGTGCCAGCAGTTACGAGGGAGTAGCTGGAAACACCATATATTTT. Protein product: CASSYEGVAGNTIYF.